The 8 T cell receptor beta chains presented below share a single source sample, sequenced in a study of circulating and synovial CD4+ cells in juvenile arthritis. Repertoires were generated with immunoSEQ multiplex PCR, while TCRdb's copy carries only in-frame clones and drops some. The table lists tens of thousands of clones, roughly 94% of them singletons, with 0.7% in the top ten. The sequenced material came from CD4+ T cells from blood. The receptor source for this set is a human donor with juvenile idiopathic arthritis.

J is TRBJ1-1 and V is TRBV4-3; the D gene is possibly TRBD1 (6 bases). Trimming took off 1 base at V and 1 base at J, with 10 bases between the two ends. CDR1 is LGHNA and CDR2 is YSLEER in the germline V gene. CDR3 size: 15 residues. For the CDR3, the DNA is TGCGCCAGCAGCCAAGTATCGACAGGGAACACTGAAGCTTTCTTT. Encoded protein: CASSQVSTGNTEAFF.

The chain recombines TRBV10-3 with TRBJ1-1; D may be TRBD1 (6 bases). Trimming removed 6 bases from V and 11 bases from J, with 22 bases in between. Germline V gene lookup returns CDR1 ENHRY and CDR2 SYGVKD. The CDR3 is 14 amino acids. CDR3 DNA sequence: TGTGCCATCAGCACAAGGGACATAGGGGGTTCGGCTTTCTTT. Encoded protein: CAISTRDIGGSAFF.

This clone was seen just once. The chain recombines TRBV15 with TRBJ2-7; D unresolved. The CDR3 consists of 15 residues. The V gene's germline CDR1 is LNHNV and CDR2 YYDKDF (reference sequence). The V gene lost 0 bases and the J gene lost 0 bases, with 9 bases spanning the gap. Here the CDR3 reads CATSRDPVSSYEQYF. The CDR3 bases are TGTGCCACCAGCAGAGATCCGGTGAGCTCCTACGAGCAGTACTTC.

This chain uses TRBV4-3 with TRBJ1-2; 8 nucleotides match TRBD1. V lost 3 bases and J lost 2; bases outside the gene matches: 5. This CDR3 contains 15 residues. Looked up from germline, CDR1 is LGHNA and CDR2 is YSLEER. The CDR3 nucleotides read TGCGCCAGCAGCCAGAGACAGGGGACGAACTATGGCTACACCTTC. As protein: CASSQRQGTNYGYTF.

V is TRBV6-6 and J is TRBJ1-5; no reliable D call. V shed 4 bases and J shed 6 bases, with 16 bases lying between them. There are 15 residues in the CDR3. Looked up from germline, CDR1 is MNHNY and CDR2 is SVGAGI (reference sequence). The CDR3 region has the DNA TGTGCCAGCAGTTCTGTCAGTGCTTATTCTCAGCCCCAGCATTTT. As protein: CASSSVSAYSQPQHF.

V and J are TRBV10-3 and TRBJ2-3, with TRBD2 matching over 8 bases. The junction had 11 bases not matched to a gene; V was cut back by 0 bases and J by 0 bases. This CDR3 region has 19 residues. Per germline, CDR1 ENHRY and CDR2 SYGVKD. DNA of the CDR3: TGTGCCATCAGTGAGTCGATCTCCGGGGGGGGCGCAAGCACAGATACGCAGTATTTT. Residues: CAISESISGGGASTDTQYF.

V and J are TRBV7-2 and TRBJ1-2; 12 bases line up with TRBD1. J lost 7 bases, V lost 0 bases, and 9 bases had no gene match. CDR3 length equals 17 residues. Germline V gene sequence: CDR1 SGHTA, CDR2 FQGNSA. The CDR3: CASSLAPPGQGAGGYTF. CDR3 sequence (DNA): TGTGCCAGCAGCTTAGCCCCCCCGGGACAGGGGGCGGGTGGCTACACCTTC.

This chain connects TRBV27 to TRBJ1-6; weak D call: TRBD1 (6 bases). The CDR3 totals 14 residues. V was shortened by 9 bases and J by 7 bases, with 16 bases between the two germline ends. Germline values: CDR1 MNHEY, CDR2 SMNVEV (reference sequence). The DNA of the CDR3 is TGTGCCAGTAAACAGGGTTCGGGGAATTCACCCCTCCACTTT. Translating it yields CASKQGSGNSPLHF.